This TCR beta chain is drawn from a study of PD-L1 blockade in urothelial cancer. At the level of the study: Anywhere from 0 to 3 prior chemotherapy regimens had been received by patients.

Assay used: immunoSEQ multiplex PCR; TCRdb lists only in-frame clones, some missing. This table holds roughly 120,000 clones, roughly 84% found once. Indicated time point: pretreatment peripheral blood. The sequencing here drew on PBMCs, taken around atezolizumab (anti-PD-L1) treatment. The sequence was obtained from a man aged 50 to 60 with urothelial cancer.

Here the CDR3 reads CAISDLDTQYF. The CDR3 DNA is TGTGCCATCAGTGACCTCGATACGCAGTATTTT. J is TRBJ2-3 and V is TRBV10-3; unclear D gene. The CDR3 runs 11 residues. CDR1 and CDR2 from the germline V gene are ENHRY and SYGVKD. V was cut by 3 bases and J by 6 bases, with 4 bases left in between.